One and the same sample provided the 17 T cell receptor beta chains below, sequenced in a study of response to subunit inactivated influenza vaccine. TCRdb passed the RT-PCR reads through MiXCR, listing each CDR3 protein once. The sample holds about 570,000 distinct CDR3 sequences, over 9% seen once. These data were also reused for a study on T cells expressing NK-cell markers. This second study says: The TCR beta cDNA came from 5'RACE template switching with UMIs.

The input for sequencing was PBMCs from blood, taken on the day of vaccination. These TCRs come from a middle-aged man who received an inactivated influenza vaccine.

V usage is TRBV6-1 and J usage is TRBJ2-1; unclear D gene. This CDR3 region has 15 residues. Looked up from germline, CDR1 is MNHNS and CDR2 is SASEGT. V dropped 2 bases and J dropped 6 bases, with 14 bases sitting between them. CDR3 in DNA: TGTGCCAGCAGTGAAACTCTAGAAAGAACCAATGAGCAGTTCTTC. It specifies CASSETLERTNEQFF.

This chain joins TRBV5-1 and TRBJ2-1; unclear D gene. The CDR3 totals 15 residues. The V gene lost 0 bases and the J gene lost 6 bases, with 13 bases spanning the gap. The V gene's germline CDR1 is SGHRS and CDR2 YFSETQ. CDR3 protein: CASSLVGQELNEQFF. The CDR3 DNA is TGCGCCAGCAGCTTGGTCGGGCAGGAGCTCAATGAGCAGTTCTTC.

In its sample, this clonotype was seen a few times. The chain employs TRBV15 and TRBJ2-1, with TRBD2 identical over 11 bases. With 3 bases clipped from V and 10 bases from J, the junction kept 5 bases outside the gene matches. Germline CDR1 LNHNV, CDR2 YYDKDF (reference sequence). This CDR3 is 14 amino acids long. Here the CDR3 DNA reads TGTGCCACCAGCAGCTCGGGACTAGCGGCCGAGCAGTTCTTC. As protein: CATSSSGLAAEQFF.

The rearrangement uses TRBV10-3 and TRBJ2-3; TRBD2 agrees at 10 bases. Germline CDR1 ENHRY, CDR2 SYGVKD. CDR3 size: 17 residues. V was clipped by 3 bases and J by 0 bases; unmatched bases: 6. CDR3 coding DNA: TGTGCCATCAGTGACCCTAGCGGGGGACTCAGCACAGATACGCAGTATTTT. The encoded protein is CAISDPSGGLSTDTQYF.

The chain joins TRBV19 to TRBJ1-5, with D perhaps matching TRBD1 (6 bases). Deletions cut 3 bases from V and 3 bases from J, with 9 bases between. Germline V gene sequence: CDR1 LNHDA, CDR2 SQIVND (reference sequence). This CDR3 spans 14 amino acids. The CDR3 DNA reads as TGTGCCAGTAGTATGGGGGCGGCCAATCAGCCCCAGCATTTT. The encoded protein is CASSMGAANQPQHF.

V is TRBV2 and J is TRBJ2-5, with 10 bases fitting TRBD2. The V gene's germline CDR1 is SNHLY and CDR2 FYNNEI. The J segment lost 5 bases and the V segment lost 2 bases, leaving 5 bases of the junction unmatched. This CDR3 comprises 15 residues. The CDR3 bases are TGTGCCAGCAGTGAACTAGCGGGGGCCCCCGAGACCCAGTACTTC. Residues: CASSELAGAPETQYF.

The V call is TRBV2, the J call TRBJ1-6; D unclear. CDR3 length equals 12 residues. The V end was cut by 5 bases, the J end by 12 bases, with 11 bases between. CDR1 is SNHLY, CDR2 FYNNEI, per germline. The CDR3 bases are TGTGCCAGCAGTAACGGAGCGGAACCCCTCCACTTT. This translates into CASSNGAEPLHF.

This clonotype occurred a few times. The J gene is TRBJ2-1, the V gene TRBV5-1; D is perhaps TRBD1 (6 bases). V gave up 2 bases and J gave up 5 bases, with 11 bases separating them. CDR3 size: 14 residues. Looked up from germline, CDR1 is SGHRS and CDR2 is YFSETQ. In nucleotides, the CDR3 is TGCGCCAGCAGCTTTACCGGGACAAACAATGAGCAGTTCTTC. Translation gives CASSFTGTNNEQFF.

The chain carries TRBV5-6 and TRBJ2-2, with a tentative D call TRBD2 (6 bases). Trimming took off 7 bases at V and 5 bases at J, with 15 bases between the two ends. The CDR3 runs 14 residues. Germline V CDR1 and CDR2: SGHDT, YYEEEE. Here the CDR3 reads CASVRRALTGELFF. CDR3 bases: TGTGCCAGCGTTAGGAGGGCCCTAACCGGGGAGCTGTTTTTT.

The chain carries TRBV29-1 and TRBJ2-7, with 7 bases fitting TRBD1. V shed 5 bases, J shed 2 bases, and the junction held 6 bases outside the gene matches. CDR3 size: 13 residues. The V gene's germline CDR1 is SQVTM and CDR2 ANQGSEA. The CDR3 coding sequence is TGCAGCGTTAGAGACGGGACAGCCTACGAGCAGTACTTC. Translation: CSVRDGTAYEQYF.

This chain joins TRBV12-3 or TRBV12-4 and TRBJ2-2; 7 bases fit TRBD1. V lost 6 bases to trimming and J lost 3 bases; unmatched junction nucleotides: 7. This CDR3 region has 15 residues. The CDR3 DNA reads TGTGCCAGCAGAAAGACAGGGTGGTACACCGGGGAGCTGTTTTTT. Translation gives CASRKTGWYTGELFF.

This clonotype has more than one count but fewer than ten. The CDR3 loop reads CASTPGTGSNSPLHF. DNA of the CDR3: TGTGCCAGCACCCCCGGGACAGGGAGTAATTCACCCCTCCACTTT. The V gene is TRBV12-3 or TRBV12-4, the J gene TRBJ1-6; 9 bases fit TRBD1. CDR3 length equals 15 residues. After removal of 7 bases from V and 6 bases from J, the junction contained 7 bases not matched to a gene.

The chain is built from TRBV12-3 or TRBV12-4 and TRBJ2-7; D gene uncertain. V lost 4 bases, J lost 3 bases, and 10 bases lay in between. The CDR3 contains 13 residues. For the CDR3, the DNA is TGTGCCAGCAGTTCTGGGCTCGGCTACGAGCAGTACTTC. Translated, it gives CASSSGLGYEQYF.

The chain couples TRBV7-2 to TRBJ1-2, with unresolved D. From germline, CDR1 is SGHTA and CDR2 FQGNSA. The CDR3 extends over 15 amino acids. V lost 2 bases, J lost 5 bases, and 15 bases lay in between. The DNA of the CDR3 is TGTGCCAGCAGCTTACAATCAGGTTCGGGGTATGGCTACACCTTC. Its translation is CASSLQSGSGYGYTF. The variable domain in full, completed from reference TRBV7-2 and TRBJ1-2, reads GAGVSQSPSNKVTEKGKDVELRCDPISGHTALYWYRQSLGQGLEFLIYFQGNSAPDKSGLPSDRFSAERTGGSVSTLTIQRTQQEDSAVYLCASSLQSGSGYGYTFGSGTRLTVV.

In this sample, this clonotype turned up a few times. The V gene is TRBV14, the J gene TRBJ2-7; 9 bases are shared with TRBD1. The CDR3 has 15 residues. CDR1 and CDR2 from the germline V gene are SGHDN and FVKESK. V lost 4 bases and J lost 5; bases outside the gene matches: 9. CDR3 residues: CASSPPRTGVDEQYF. The CDR3 nucleotides are TGTGCCAGCAGCCCCCCCCGGACAGGGGTGGACGAGCAGTACTTC.

Here the CDR3 DNA reads TGTGCCAGCAGTTACTCGGCTAGCGGGAGGTCAGATACGCAGTATTTT. It yields the protein CASSYSASGRSDTQYF. The V call is TRBV6-5, the J call TRBJ2-3, with 11 bases matching TRBD2. V shed 0 bases and J 4 bases; nucleotides not matched to a gene: 3. The germline CDR1 and CDR2 sequences are MNHEY and SVGAGI. The CDR3 runs to 16 residues.

There are a few counts of this clonotype. The chain joins TRBV5-1 to TRBJ2-4; 8 nucleotides match TRBD2. The CDR3 contains 17 residues. The V gene end was trimmed by 3 bases and the J gene end by 1 base; junction bases not matched to a gene: 9. Germline V gene sequence: CDR1 SGHRS, CDR2 YFSETQ. The CDR3 sequence is CASSSGLGTSAKNIQYF. The CDR3 DNA reads TGCGCCAGCAGCTCGGGATTGGGGACTAGTGCCAAAAACATTCAGTACTTC.